This T cell receptor beta chain is from a study of blood T cell repertoires in COVID-19. Across the study: COVID-19 samples, acute and convalescent, were from the United States, Italy and Spain. PBMCs, B-cell-depleted T cells, or T cells provided the cDNA or gDNA that made up the material.

This CDR3 spans 13 amino acids. Trimming shortened V by 1 base and J by 4 bases, and 7 bases separated the two germline ends. Germline lookup yields CDR1 SGHVS and CDR2 FQNEAQ. Original analysis: Cell counts per sample came from amplifying reference gene primers. Clones were sequenced by immunoSEQ multiplex PCR, and TCRdb holds only the in-frame ones, with some missing. Clone size and V and J calls were adopted from that table, with D and trimming inferred from the DNA. The table lists about 75,000 clones, roughly 89% of them singletons. This rearrangement joins TRBV7-8 to TRBJ1-2; D may be TRBD1 (6 bases). Source material: peripheral blood. The sequence came from a woman aged 50 to 60 with acute or convalescent COVID-19. CDR3 bases: TGTGCCAGCAGCTTAGAGACAGGCTATGGCTACACCTTC. Protein product: CASSLETGYGYTF.